This T cell receptor beta chain was profiled in a study of metastatic and nonmetastatic thyroid tumors. Study-wide background: Blood and tumor or nodule tissue repertoires from malignant and benign thyroid patients were compared.

In the original processing: Variation in CDR3 across clinicopathological groups served as the basis for constructing a distant-metastasis classifier in papillary thyroid cancer. TCRdb reassembled clones from the PCR reads with MiXCR. TCRdb, not the original authors, processed these V and J calls. The profile shows roughly 23,000 clones, about 15% of them singletons. The entire patient cohort was treatment-naive prior to thyroid surgery. V lost 8 bases to trimming and J lost 7 bases; unmatched junction nucleotides: 12. This CDR3 region has 15 residues. CDR1 is MNHEY, CDR2 SMNVEV, per germline (reference sequence).

V gene TRBV27 combines with J gene TRBJ1-4; 8 bases are shared with TRBD1. Specimen: tumor tissue. This sequence was found in a female donor with papillary thyroid cancer or a benign thyroid nodule (not recorded which). Some clones in this sample may be carry-over from other donors' samples. The CDR3 DNA reads TGTGCCAGCGTTGGAGACAGGGGCGGAGGTGAAAAACTGTTTTTT. It specifies CASVGDRGGGEKLFF.